Below are 29 T cell receptor beta chains sequenced from a single sample in a study of immune evolution from preneoplasia to lung adenocarcinoma (dated by TCRdb to 2020 to 2023). The method behind the library was the immunoSEQ multiplex PCR assay. TCRdb limited this immuneACCESS table to in-frame rearrangements with V and J called. A share of clones is missing; checked studies link under half to unresolved V genes, and the rest is unexplained. A total of roughly 40,000 clones appear in this sample, 74% of them only once. Clones ranked in the top ten supply about 5.7% of the sample. Material: FFPE invasive lung adenocarcinoma tissue. The intended sense of this specimen's cell subset or site label: frankly invasive lung adenocarcinoma (ADC). Receptors were obtained from a person in their sixties with lung adenocarcinoma.

The CDR3 spells CASSLGTDRAADTQYF. The CDR3 DNA reads as TGTGCCAGCAGCTTGGGGACCGACAGGGCCGCAGATACGCAGTATTTT. The V call is TRBV5-4, the J call TRBJ2-3, with 7 bases fitting TRBD1. The ends lost 0 bases at V and 4 bases at J; junction bases unmatched: 8. The CDR3 is made up of 16 amino acids. Per germline, CDR1 SGHNT and CDR2 YYREEE (reference sequence).

V is TRBV5-1 and J is TRBJ2-1; D is unclear. V dropped 1 base and J dropped 6 bases, with 8 bases sitting between them. Germline-derived CDR1 and CDR2 are SGHRS and YFSETQ. The CDR3 covers 13 residues. The CDR3 spells CASSLSPGNEQFF. The CDR3 DNA sequence: TGCGCCAGCAGCTTGTCCCCGGGCAATGAGCAGTTCTTC.

This clone was observed a few times. The J gene is TRBJ2-3, the V gene TRBV7-3, with D possibly being TRBD2 (6 bases). V shed 5 bases and J shed 6 bases, with 12 bases lying between them. The V gene's germline CDR1 is SGHTA and CDR2 FQGTGA. The CDR3 extends over 13 amino acids. Written as DNA, the CDR3 is TGTGCCAGCAGCCCGCGACTAGAGGATACGCAGTATTTT. Translation: CASSPRLEDTQYF.

In DNA form, the CDR3 reads TGTGCCACACAGGGGGGTGGAAACACCATATATTTT. Protein product: CATQGGGNTIYF. The genes are TRBV6-6 and TRBJ1-3; 8 bases match TRBD1. Germline V gene lookup returns CDR1 MNHNY and CDR2 SVGAGI (reference sequence). This CDR3 has 12 residues. Trimming cost V 10 bases and J 3 bases; bases outside gene matches: 2.

The rearrangement links TRBV7-9 to TRBJ2-7, with 9 bases identical to TRBD2. Looked up from germline, CDR1 is SEHNR and CDR2 is FQNEAQ (reference sequence). The J segment lost 2 bases and the V segment lost 6 bases, leaving 5 bases of the junction unmatched. The CDR3 is made up of 14 amino acids. The chain's CDR3 is CASRGSGSTYEQYF. CDR3 DNA sequence: TGTGCCAGCAGGGGTAGCGGGAGTACCTACGAGCAGTACTTC.

This clone was detected only once. The CDR3 DNA is TGTGCCAGCTCACCAAAGCCACTAGTTGGCACCGGGGAGCTGTTTTTT. It encodes CASSPKPLVGTGELFF. This sequence joins TRBV18 and TRBJ2-2, with a possible D match to TRBD2 (5 bases). This CDR3 comprises 16 residues. V was trimmed by 2 bases and J by 4 bases, leaving 14 bases between them. Germline assignment: CDR1 KGHSH and CDR2 LQKENI.

The gene calls are TRBV30 and TRBJ2-5; 7 nucleotides align to TRBD1. The CDR3 runs to 14 residues. Germline assignment: CDR1 GTSNPN and CDR2 SVGIG (reference sequence). J lost 2 bases, V lost 5 bases, and 8 bases had no gene match. The DNA of the CDR3 is TGTGCCTGGGGAAGAACAGGGGCACAAGAGACCCAGTACTTC. Residues: CAWGRTGAQETQYF.

This chain joins TRBV30 and TRBJ1-2, with D perhaps matching TRBD1 (5 bases). The CDR3 sequence is 14 residues long. Trimming pared 5 bases from V and 4 bases from J, leaving 17 bases between. Germline V CDR1 and CDR2: GTSNPN, SVGIG (reference sequence). The CDR3 sequence: CAWLPGAVAYGYTF. The CDR3 DNA follows: TGTGCCTGGTTACCCGGGGCGGTTGCCTATGGCTACACCTTC.

This clone was counted between two and nine times. The genes are TRBV5-1 and TRBJ2-1, with D maybe TRBD2 (6 bases). Germline lookup yields CDR1 SGHRS and CDR2 YFSETQ. Trimming stripped 4 bases from V and 3 bases from J, with 14 bases between. The length of the CDR3 is 15 residues. The CDR3 DNA reads TGCGCCAGCAGCGGGGACTTGGCTAGCTACAATGAGCAGTTCTTC. The encoded protein is CASSGDLASYNEQFF. The whole variable domain, remainder taken from reference TRBV5-1 and TRBJ2-1, is KAGVTQTPRYLIKTRGQQVTLSCSPISGHRSVSWYQQTPGQGLQFLFEYFSETQRNKGNFPGRFSGRQFSNSRSEMNVSTLELGDSALYLCASSGDLASYNEQFFGPGTRLTVL.

Here the CDR3 DNA reads TGTGCCAGCAGGACGGCTAGCGGGAGCGGGGAGCAGTACTTC. Translation: CASRTASGSGEQYF. This rearrangement joins TRBV5-4 to TRBJ2-7; 10 bases map to TRBD2. CDR3 length equals 14 residues. The trim removed 5 bases at V and 7 bases at J, leaving 9 bases unmatched. CDR1 SGHNT and CDR2 YYREEE come from the germline V gene (reference sequence).

This clone was seen only a few times. The V call is TRBV19, the J call TRBJ1-2; TRBD1 aligns across 9 bases. Trimming at V came to 8 bases and at J to 5 bases, leaving 3 bases not matched to a gene. Germline values: CDR1 LNHDA, CDR2 SQIVND (reference sequence). This CDR3 is 12 amino acids long. Written as DNA, the CDR3 is TGTGCCAGTTTGACAGGGGGTTATGGCTACACCTTC. Translated: CASLTGGYGYTF.

The chain is built from TRBV28 and TRBJ1-5; D call uncertain. The CDR3 runs 14 residues. Germline lookup yields CDR1 MDHEN and CDR2 SYDVKM. V lost 5 bases to trimming and J lost 3 bases, with 11 bases between them. The CDR3 region has the DNA TGTGCCAGCAGTCCTCAATACTACAATCAGCCCCAGCATTTT. Translation: CASSPQYYNQPQHF.

This clone has a single count. This chain uses TRBV6-5 with TRBJ2-7; a possible D gene is TRBD1 (6 bases). Per the germline V gene, CDR1 is MNHEY and CDR2 is SVGAGI. V lost 5 bases and J lost 9, with 14 bases in between. CDR3 length equals 12 residues. The CDR3, as DNA: TGTGCCAGCAGTCCCCCAGGGGCACGGCAGTACTTC. Its translation is CASSPPGARQYF.

The chain employs TRBV28 and TRBJ1-2; D remains ambiguous. Germline V gene sequence: CDR1 MDHEN, CDR2 SYDVKM. V was clipped by 9 bases and J by 1 base, with 9 bases between them. The CDR3 totals 12 residues. DNA for the CDR3: TGTGCCAGTTTCCGGGTTAACTATGGCTACACCTTC. Residues: CASFRVNYGYTF.

This clone appeared once. This chain connects TRBV11-3 to TRBJ2-5; no definite D call. The germline V gene encodes CDR1 SGHNT and CDR2 YENEEA. V shed 0 bases and J shed 4 bases, with 0 bases lying between them. The CDR3 covers 11 residues. The CDR3 spells CASSLEETQYF. DNA for the CDR3: TGTGCCAGCAGCTTAGAAGAGACCCAGTACTTC.

The chain employs TRBV5-4 and TRBJ2-5; the match to TRBD2 covers 12 bases. The CDR3 runs 15 residues. Germline V gives CDR1 SGHNT, CDR2 YYREEE (reference sequence). V dropped 3 bases and J dropped 5; count of bases not matched to a gene: 5. The CDR3 spells CASSSLAGGRETQYF. The CDR3, as DNA: TGTGCCAGCAGCTCCCTAGCGGGAGGGAGGGAGACCCAGTACTTC.

The chain carries TRBV19 and TRBJ2-7, with D perhaps matching TRBD1 (5 bases). The CDR3 runs to 16 residues. Germline CDR1 and CDR2: LNHDA and SQIVND (reference sequence). The CDR3 coding sequence is TGTGAGGGTAGGGAAACACAGGTCGACCCTTCCTACGAGCAGTACTTC. This sequence encodes CEGRETQVDPSYEQYF.

This chain joins TRBV6-1 and TRBJ1-2; D may be TRBD1 (6 bases). Germline V gives CDR1 MNHNS, CDR2 SASEGT. V shed 2 bases and J shed 0 bases, with 10 bases lying between them. The CDR3 length is 15 residues. Written as DNA, the CDR3 is TGTGCCAGCAGTGAAATGCGGACAGCTAACTATGGCTACACCTTC. Its translation: CASSEMRTANYGYTF.

The J gene is TRBJ2-1, the V gene TRBV5-5; D not certain. Trimming stripped 0 bases from V and 0 bases from J, with 10 bases between. Germline assignment: CDR1 SGHKS and CDR2 YYEKEE (reference sequence). This CDR3 has 16 amino acids. The CDR3 DNA is TGTGCCAGCAGCTTGGGCGGTCTCAGCTCCTACAATGAGCAGTTCTTC. Translated: CASSLGGLSSYNEQFF.

As concerns this clone: Other DNA variants within this sample encode the same CDR3. The rearrangement joins TRBV7-2 to TRBJ2-3; 9 bases map to TRBD2. The CDR3 consists of 14 residues. Germline V gene data show CDR1 as SGHTA and CDR2 as FQGNSA. V dropped 4 bases and J dropped 3; count of bases not matched to a gene: 2. This CDR3 is CASSSGLATDTQYF. In nucleotides, the CDR3 is TGTGCCAGCAGCTCGGGACTAGCAACAGATACGCAGTATTTT. The full variable domain, in which reference TRBV7-2 and TRBJ2-3 provide the parts outside the CDR3, is GAGVSQSPSNKVTEKGKDVELRCDPISGHTALYWYRQSLGQGLEFLIYFQGNSAPDKSGLPSDRFSAERTGGSVSTLTIQRTQQEDSAVYLCASSSGLATDTQYFGPGTRLTVL.

The chain has TRBV12-2 and TRBJ2-6; the table gives TRBD2 as D, unverified against the DNA. TRBV12-2 is noted as a pseudogene. CDR3 size: 18 residues. CDR3 protein: CASLTGTALTFRANVLTF. The CDR3 DNA reads TGTGCAAGTCTTACGGGAACAGCCCTTACCTTTAGGGCCAACGTCCTGACTTTC.

The V and J genes are TRBV27 and TRBJ2-1, with 7 nucleotides matching TRBD2. V lost 5 bases to trimming and J lost 5 bases; unmatched junction nucleotides: 9. There are 15 residues in the CDR3. Per germline, CDR1 MNHEY and CDR2 SMNVEV (reference sequence). CDR3 in DNA: TGTGCCAGCAGTCCCCGGATCGCGGGAGACAATGAGCAGTTCTTC. Translation: CASSPRIAGDNEQFF.

The chain recombines TRBV19 with TRBJ1-5; tentative D call: TRBD1 (5 bases). There are 15 residues in the CDR3. The ends were cut back, 7 bases at V and 7 bases at J, with 20 bases in the middle. Germline CDR1 LNHDA, CDR2 SQIVND (reference sequence). The CDR3 DNA reads TGTGCCAGTAACGTCGGCGGGGCAGGGCCCCAGCCCCAGCATTTT. It is translated as CASNVGGAGPQPQHF.

The rearrangement links TRBV5-4 to TRBJ2-7; maybe TRBD1 (7 bases). The germline gives CDR1 SGHNT, CDR2 YYREEE (reference sequence). The V and J ends lost 4 bases and 0 bases respectively, with 17 bases between them. The CDR3 has 16 amino acids. CDR3 sequence reads: CASSPRRGQTSYEQYF. The CDR3 DNA is TGTGCCAGCAGCCCAAGGCGGGGACAGACCTCCTACGAGCAGTACTTC.

V and J are TRBV5-4 and TRBJ2-1; D tentatively fits TRBD1 or TRBD2 (5 bases each). Trimming cost V 6 bases and J 7 bases, with 20 bases left between them. Germline V gene sequence: CDR1 SGHNT, CDR2 YYREEE (reference sequence). The CDR3 has 15 amino acids. CDR3 sequence: CASKGVGVGGNEQFF. DNA of the CDR3: TGTGCCAGCAAGGGAGTGGGAGTTGGGGGAAATGAGCAGTTCTTC.

The V call is TRBV6-1, the J call TRBJ2-7, with D possibly matching TRBD1 (6 bases). The V gene's germline CDR1 is MNHNS and CDR2 SASEGT. Trimming took 3 bases from V and 2 from J, leaving 14 bases between them. The CDR3 consists of 15 residues. CDR3 coding DNA: TGTGCCAGCAGTGAGGGGGCTGCGTCTACCTACGAGCAGTACTTC. Translation gives CASSEGAASTYEQYF.

This chain uses TRBV6-6 with TRBJ2-7; no clear D. Trimming stripped 0 bases from V and 0 bases from J, with 12 bases between. The CDR3 has 16 amino acids. Germline-derived CDR1 and CDR2 are MNHNY and SVGAGI (reference sequence). The CDR3 DNA is TGTGCCAGCAGTTACTCGACGGCAGGTCTCTCCTACGAGCAGTACTTC. Amino acids: CASSYSTAGLSYEQYF.

The count of this clone is one. Distinct nucleotide sequences in the sample also encode this CDR3. This chain links TRBV30 with TRBJ2-7, with D unclear. Trimming took off 4 bases at V and 4 bases at J, with 8 bases between the two ends. Germline assignment: CDR1 GTSNPN and CDR2 SVGIG (reference sequence). The CDR3 length is 11 residues. Written as DNA, the CDR3 is TGTGCCTGGAAGGGCCTTTACGAGCAGTACTTC. It specifies CAWKGLYEQYF.

CDR3 amino acids: CASRGVGTRGGELFF. The CDR3 nucleotides read TGTGCCAGCAGAGGGGTAGGGACCCGGGGCGGGGAGCTGTTTTTT. This rearrangement joins TRBV28 to TRBJ2-2, with D tentatively TRBD1 or TRBD2 (5 bases each). There are 15 residues in the CDR3. CDR1 is MDHEN, CDR2 SYDVKM, per germline. The germline V and J ends were trimmed by 6 bases and 7 bases, with 18 bases remaining between them. Full variable domain (rest looked up from reference TRBV28 and TRBJ2-2): DVKVTQSSRYLVKRTGEKVFLECVQDMDHENMFWYRQDPGLGLRLIYFSYDVKMKEKGDIPEGYSVSREKKERFSLILESASTNQTSMYLCASRGVGTRGGELFFGEGSRLTVL.